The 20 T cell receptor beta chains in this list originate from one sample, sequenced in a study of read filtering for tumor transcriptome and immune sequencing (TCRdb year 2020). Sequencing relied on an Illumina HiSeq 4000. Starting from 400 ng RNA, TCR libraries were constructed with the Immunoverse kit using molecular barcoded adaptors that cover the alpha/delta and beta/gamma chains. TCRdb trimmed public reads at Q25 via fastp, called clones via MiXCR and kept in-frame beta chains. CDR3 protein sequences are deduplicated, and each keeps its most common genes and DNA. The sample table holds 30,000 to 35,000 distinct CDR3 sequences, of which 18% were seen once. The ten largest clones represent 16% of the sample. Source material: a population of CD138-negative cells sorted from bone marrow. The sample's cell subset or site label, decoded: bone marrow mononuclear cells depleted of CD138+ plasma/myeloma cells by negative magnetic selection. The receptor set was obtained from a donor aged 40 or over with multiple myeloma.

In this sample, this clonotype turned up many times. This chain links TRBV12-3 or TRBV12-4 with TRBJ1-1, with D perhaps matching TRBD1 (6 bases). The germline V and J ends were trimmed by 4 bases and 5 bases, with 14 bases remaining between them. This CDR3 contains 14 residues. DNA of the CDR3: TGTGCCAGCAGTTGGGGGGGCGGTGTAACTGAAGCTTTCTTT. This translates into CASSWGGGVTEAFF.

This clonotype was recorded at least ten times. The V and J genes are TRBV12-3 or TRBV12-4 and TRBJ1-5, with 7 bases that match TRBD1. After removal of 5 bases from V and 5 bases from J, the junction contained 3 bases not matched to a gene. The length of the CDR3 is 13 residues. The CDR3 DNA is TGTGCCAGCAGTCTCAGGGGGGATCAGCCCCAGCATTTT. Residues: CASSLRGDQPQHF.

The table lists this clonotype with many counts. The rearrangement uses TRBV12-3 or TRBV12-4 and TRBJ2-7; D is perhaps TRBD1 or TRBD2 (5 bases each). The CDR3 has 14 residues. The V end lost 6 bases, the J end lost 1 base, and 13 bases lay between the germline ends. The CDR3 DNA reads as TGTGCCAGCAGCTCTCGGGACGGTTCCTACGAGCAGTACTTC. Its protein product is CASSSRDGSYEQYF.

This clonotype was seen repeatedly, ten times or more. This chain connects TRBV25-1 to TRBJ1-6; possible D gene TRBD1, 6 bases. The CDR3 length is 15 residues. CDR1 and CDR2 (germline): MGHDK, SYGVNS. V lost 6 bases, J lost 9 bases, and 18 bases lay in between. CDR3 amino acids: CASSLGGGHPSPLHF. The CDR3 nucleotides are TGTGCCAGCAGCCTAGGTGGGGGGCATCCTTCACCCCTCCACTTT.

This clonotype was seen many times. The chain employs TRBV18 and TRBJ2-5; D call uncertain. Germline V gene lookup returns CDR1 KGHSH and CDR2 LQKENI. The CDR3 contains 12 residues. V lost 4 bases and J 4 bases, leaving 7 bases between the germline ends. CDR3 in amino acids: CASSQLVETQYF. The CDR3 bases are TGTGCCAGCTCACAGCTCGTAGAGACCCAGTACTTC. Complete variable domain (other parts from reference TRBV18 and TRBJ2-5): NAGVMQNPRHLVRRRGQEARLRCSPMKGHSHVYWYRQLPEEGLKFMVYLQKENIIDESGMPKERFSAEFPKEGPSILRIQQVVRGDSAAYFCASSQLVETQYFGPGTRLLVL.

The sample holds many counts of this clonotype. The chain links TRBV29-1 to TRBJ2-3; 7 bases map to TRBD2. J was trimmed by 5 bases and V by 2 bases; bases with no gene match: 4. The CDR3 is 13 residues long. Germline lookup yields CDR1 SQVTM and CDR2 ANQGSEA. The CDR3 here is CSVEFAGVDTQYF. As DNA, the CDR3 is TGCAGCGTTGAATTTGCGGGAGTAGATACGCAGTATTTT.

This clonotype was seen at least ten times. The CDR3 DNA reads TGTGCCAGCAGCCAAGTACCCCACCCGCCGGGGGAGACCCAGTACTTC. The encoded protein is CASSQVPHPPGETQYF. The chain links TRBV3-1 to TRBJ2-5, with D maybe TRBD2 (5 bases). Trimming took off 1 base at V and 5 bases at J, with 17 bases between the two ends. The germline CDR1 and CDR2 sequences are LGHDT and YNNKEL (reference sequence). CDR3 length: 16 amino acids.

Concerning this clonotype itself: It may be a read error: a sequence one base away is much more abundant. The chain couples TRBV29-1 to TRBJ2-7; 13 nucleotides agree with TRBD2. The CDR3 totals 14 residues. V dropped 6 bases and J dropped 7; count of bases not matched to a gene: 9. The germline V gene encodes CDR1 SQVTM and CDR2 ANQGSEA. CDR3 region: CSVLAGGCPREQYF. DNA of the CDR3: TGCAGCGTACTAGCGGGAGGGTGCCCCCGGGAGCAGTACTTC.

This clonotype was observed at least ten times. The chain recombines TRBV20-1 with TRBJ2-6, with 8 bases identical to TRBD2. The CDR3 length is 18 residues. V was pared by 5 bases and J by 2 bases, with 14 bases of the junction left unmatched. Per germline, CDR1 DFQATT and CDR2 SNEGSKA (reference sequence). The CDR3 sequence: CSAVGGGRGGPGANVLTF. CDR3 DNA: TGCAGTGCTGTCGGGGGGGGCAGGGGAGGACCTGGGGCCAACGTCCTGACTTTC.

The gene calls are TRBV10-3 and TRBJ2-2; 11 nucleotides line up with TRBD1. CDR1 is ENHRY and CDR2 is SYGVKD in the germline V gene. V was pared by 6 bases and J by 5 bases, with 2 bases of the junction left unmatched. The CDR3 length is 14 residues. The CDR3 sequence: CAIRGTGGTGELFF. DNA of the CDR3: TGTGCCATCAGAGGGACAGGGGGAACCGGGGAGCTGTTTTTT.

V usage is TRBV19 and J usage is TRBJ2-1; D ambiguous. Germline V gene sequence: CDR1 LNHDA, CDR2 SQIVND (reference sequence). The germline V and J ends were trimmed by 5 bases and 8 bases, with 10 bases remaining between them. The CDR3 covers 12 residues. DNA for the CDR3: TGTGCCAGTAGTCCTATCGGAGATGAGCAGTTCTTC. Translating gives CASSPIGDEQFF.

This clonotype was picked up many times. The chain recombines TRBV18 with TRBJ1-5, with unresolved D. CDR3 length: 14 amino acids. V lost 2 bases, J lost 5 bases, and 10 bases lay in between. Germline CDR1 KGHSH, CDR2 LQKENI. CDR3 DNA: TGTGCCAGCTCACCAAGCCAGAAGGATCAGCCCCAGCATTTT. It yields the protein CASSPSQKDQPQHF.

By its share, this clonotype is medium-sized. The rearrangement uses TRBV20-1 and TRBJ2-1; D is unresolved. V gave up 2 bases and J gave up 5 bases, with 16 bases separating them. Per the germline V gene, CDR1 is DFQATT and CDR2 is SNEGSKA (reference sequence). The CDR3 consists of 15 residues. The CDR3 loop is CSARHHNPWDNEQFF. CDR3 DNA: TGCAGTGCTAGACACCACAATCCCTGGGACAATGAGCAGTTCTTC.

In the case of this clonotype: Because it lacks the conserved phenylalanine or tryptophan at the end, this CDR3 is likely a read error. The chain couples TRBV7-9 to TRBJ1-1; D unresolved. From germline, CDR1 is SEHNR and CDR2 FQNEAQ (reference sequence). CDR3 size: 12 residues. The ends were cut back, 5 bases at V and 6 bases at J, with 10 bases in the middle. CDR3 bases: TGTGCCAGCAGCCGGTCAGGCGCTGAAGCTTTCCTT. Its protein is CASSRSGAEAFL.

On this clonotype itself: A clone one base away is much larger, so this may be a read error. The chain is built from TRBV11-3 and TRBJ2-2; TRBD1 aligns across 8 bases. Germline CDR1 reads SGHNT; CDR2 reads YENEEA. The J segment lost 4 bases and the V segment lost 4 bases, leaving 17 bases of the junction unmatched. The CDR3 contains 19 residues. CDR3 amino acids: CASSSDIARGTGFTGELFF. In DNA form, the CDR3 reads TGTGCCAGCAGCTCTGATATTGCCCGCGGGACAGGTTTCACCGGGGAGCTGTTTTTT.

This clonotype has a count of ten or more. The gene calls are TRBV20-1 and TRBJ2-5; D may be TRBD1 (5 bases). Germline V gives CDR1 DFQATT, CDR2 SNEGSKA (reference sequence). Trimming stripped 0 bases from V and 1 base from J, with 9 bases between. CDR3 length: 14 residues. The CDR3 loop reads CSARDPGIQETQYF. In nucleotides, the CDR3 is TGCAGTGCTAGAGACCCAGGGATCCAAGAGACCCAGTACTTC.

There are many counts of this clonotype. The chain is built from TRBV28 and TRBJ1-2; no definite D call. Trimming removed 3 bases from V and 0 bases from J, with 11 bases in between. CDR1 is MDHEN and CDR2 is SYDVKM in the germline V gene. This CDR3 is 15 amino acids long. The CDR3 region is CASSFQTIANYGYTF. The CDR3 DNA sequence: TGTGCCAGCAGTTTTCAGACAATAGCTAACTATGGCTACACCTTC.

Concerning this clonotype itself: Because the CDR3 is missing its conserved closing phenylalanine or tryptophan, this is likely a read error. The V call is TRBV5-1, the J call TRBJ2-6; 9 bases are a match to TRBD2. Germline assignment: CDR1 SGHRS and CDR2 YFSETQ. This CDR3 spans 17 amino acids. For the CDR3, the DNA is TGCGCCAGCGGCTTGCTAGCGGGGATCTCTGGGGCCAACGTCCTGACTCTC. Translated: CASGLLAGISGANVLTL.

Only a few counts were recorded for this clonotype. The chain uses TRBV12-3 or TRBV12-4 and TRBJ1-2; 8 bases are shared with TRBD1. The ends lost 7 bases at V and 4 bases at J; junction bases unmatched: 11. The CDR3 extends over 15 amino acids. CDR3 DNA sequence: TGTGCCAGCACCCCCCAGGCGCAGGGGGCCTATGGCTACACCTTC. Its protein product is CASTPQAQGAYGYTF.

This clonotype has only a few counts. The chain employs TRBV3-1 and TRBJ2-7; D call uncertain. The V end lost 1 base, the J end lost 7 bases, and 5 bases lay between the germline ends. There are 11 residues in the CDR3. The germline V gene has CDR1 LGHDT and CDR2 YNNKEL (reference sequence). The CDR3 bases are TGTGCCAGCAGCCAAGTAGGGGAGCAGTACTTC. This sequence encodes CASSQVGEQYF.